Below are 19 T cell receptor beta chains sequenced from a single sample in a study of cytotoxic CD8 clonotypes in ibrutinib-treated CLL. The method was immunoSEQ multiplex PCR; TCRdb's version includes in-frame clones alone and lacks a portion of them. The sample includes approximately 200,000 clones, around 72% of them seen just once. The sample consisted of PBMCs, taken after 24 months of ibrutinib treatment. These receptors all come from a human donor with chronic lymphocytic leukemia.

The V gene is TRBV7-2, the J gene TRBJ2-2; possibly TRBD1 for D (6 bases). Germline V gene sequence: CDR1 SGHTA, CDR2 FQGNSA. Trimming left V 3 bases short and J 8 bases short, with 10 bases between. The CDR3 length is 13 residues. The CDR3 spells CASSFDRLGELFF. The CDR3 DNA reads as TGTGCCAGCAGCTTCGACAGGCTGGGGGAGCTGTTTTTT.

V usage is TRBV5-1 and J usage is TRBJ2-5; 12 positions match TRBD1. V gave up 3 bases and J gave up 6 bases; unmatched junction bases: 12. Germline values: CDR1 SGHRS, CDR2 YFSETQ. The CDR3 sequence is 17 residues long. The chain's CDR3 is CASSSGQGAFGPKTQYF. CDR3 nucleotide sequence: TGCGCCAGCAGCTCGGGACAGGGGGCATTCGGTCCGAAGACCCAGTACTTC.

This chain joins TRBV27 and TRBJ2-7, with 7 positions matching TRBD1. J was trimmed by 6 bases and V by 2 bases; bases with no gene match: 4. This CDR3 region has 13 residues. In germline, CDR1 is MNHEY, CDR2 SMNVEV (reference sequence). The CDR3 DNA reads TGTGCCAGCAGTTTACCAGACAGGGCCGAGCAGTACTTC. Its protein product is CASSLPDRAEQYF.

This clone was seen just once. The chain joins TRBV7-8 to TRBJ2-7; TRBD1 matches 12 bases. The CDR3 totals 18 residues. J gave up 1 base and V 5 bases, and 12 bases lay outside the gene matches. Germline V gives CDR1 SGHVS, CDR2 FQNEAQ. The CDR3 spells CASSVIPGQGARSYEQYF. CDR3 coding DNA: TGTGCCAGCAGCGTCATACCGGGACAGGGGGCTCGATCCTACGAGCAGTACTTC.

This chain joins TRBV6-6 and TRBJ1-5; 9 nucleotides line up with TRBD1. Germline values: CDR1 MNHNY, CDR2 SVGAGI (reference sequence). The V gene end was trimmed by 6 bases and the J gene end by 1 base; junction bases not matched to a gene: 4. The CDR3 is 15 residues long. The CDR3 nucleotides read TGTGCCAGCAGACTCGGGACAGGGAGCAATCAGCCCCAGCATTTT. Amino acids: CASRLGTGSNQPQHF.

V gene TRBV5-6 combines with J gene TRBJ2-7, with D possibly matching TRBD1 (6 bases). Germline V gene sequence: CDR1 SGHDT, CDR2 YYEEEE. The CDR3 totals 15 residues. V was cut by 0 bases and J by 5 bases, with 15 bases left in between. In nucleotides, the CDR3 is TGTGCCAGCAGCTTGGGGACAGAAGTGGTCCACGAGCAGTACTTC. The encoded protein is CASSLGTEVVHEQYF.

A single count supports this clone. This chain joins TRBV4-1 and TRBJ2-7, with TRBD2 matching 11 bases. The CDR3 runs 17 residues. The germline V gene encodes CDR1 MGHRA and CDR2 YSYEKL. J was trimmed by 6 bases and V by 0 bases; bases with no gene match: 10. This chain's CDR3 is CASSQDLLAGVALEQYF. DNA for the CDR3: TGCGCCAGCAGCCAAGACTTACTAGCGGGAGTGGCCCTCGAGCAGTACTTC.

The CDR3 coding sequence is TGTGCCAGCAGTCCGACTAGCGGGAGATACGAGCAGTACTTC. This gives the protein CASSPTSGRYEQYF. The rearrangement uses TRBV28 and TRBJ2-7; 12 bases are shared with TRBD2. The CDR3 spans 14 residues. Germline loops: CDR1 MDHEN, CDR2 SYDVKM. V trimming: 5 bases; J trimming: 4 bases; junction bases outside the gene matches: 3.

The genes are TRBV7-9 and TRBJ1-6; D is unclear. V shed 1 base and J shed 10 bases, with 11 bases lying between them. This CDR3 is built from 14 residues. Germline CDR1 and CDR2: SEHNR and FQNEAQ (reference sequence). The DNA of the CDR3 is TGTGCCAGCAGCTTAGGGGGAGGTATGTCACCCCTCCACTTT. Translation gives CASSLGGGMSPLHF.

The chain is built from TRBV13 and TRBJ2-7; 11 bases match TRBD2. Unmatched junction bases numbered 13, after V lost 5 bases and J lost 1 base. Germline values: CDR1 PRHDT, CDR2 FYEKMQ (reference sequence). The CDR3 spans 18 residues. This CDR3 is CASSRGGLAGDPSYEQYF. CDR3 nucleotides: TGTGCCAGCAGCCGCGGCGGACTAGCGGGCGATCCTTCCTACGAGCAGTACTTC.

This chain joins TRBV19 and TRBJ1-4; tentative D call: TRBD1 (6 bases). Trimming stripped 6 bases from V and 6 bases from J, with 11 bases between. The CDR3 extends over 13 amino acids. Germline CDR1 reads LNHDA; CDR2 reads SQIVND (reference sequence). CDR3 sequence: CASSKDRDEKLFF. DNA of the CDR3: TGTGCCAGTAGCAAGGACAGAGATGAAAAACTGTTTTTT.

The table lists this clone with many counts. The junction departs from the called germline gene at one end, perhaps through a read error. This chain connects TRBV5-4 to TRBJ2-7, with 9 bases lining up with TRBD2. CDR3 size: 11 residues. The germline CDR1 and CDR2 sequences are SGHNT and YYREEE (reference sequence). In DNA, the CDR3 is TGTGCCAGCAGCTTTTCTAGCGGGGAGACCTTC. Translated: CASSFSSGETF.

This sequence joins TRBV7-2 and TRBJ1-5; TRBD1 agrees at 8 bases. In germline, CDR1 is SGHTA, CDR2 FQGNSA. This CDR3 has 15 amino acids. Trimming took 5 bases from V and 3 from J; bases not matched to a gene: 6. CDR3 nucleotide sequence: TGTGCCAGCAGCCCAGGGGGCTTTACCAATCAGCCCCAGCATTTT. This gives the protein CASSPGGFTNQPQHF.

The chain uses TRBV7-9 and TRBJ1-4; tentative D call: TRBD1 (5 bases). Germline CDR1 and CDR2: SEHNR and FQNEAQ (reference sequence). V shed 6 bases and J shed 0 bases, with 11 bases lying between them. The CDR3 totals 15 residues. The CDR3 loop is CASSSRGATNEKLFF. CDR3 DNA: TGTGCCAGCAGTTCAAGGGGAGCAACTAATGAAAAACTGTTTTTT.

This chain joins TRBV9 and TRBJ1-4; 8 bases match TRBD1. The germline CDR1 and CDR2 sequences are SGDLS and YYNGEE. The V and J ends lost 3 bases and 4 bases, in that order; junction bases with no gene match: 5. This CDR3 is 15 amino acids long. The CDR3 region is CASSEGQDFNEKLFF. The CDR3 DNA reads TGTGCCAGCAGCGAGGGACAGGACTTTAATGAAAAACTGTTTTTT.

This clone is a singleton in its sample. In DNA form, the CDR3 reads TGTGCCAGCAGCTTGTTACAGGGCGACGAGCAGTACTTC. It translates to CASSLLQGDEQYF. This chain connects TRBV5-4 to TRBJ2-7; perhaps TRBD1 as D (6 bases). The CDR3 runs to 13 residues. Trimming took 1 base from V and 5 from J, leaving 10 bases between them. CDR1 and CDR2 (germline): SGHNT, YYREEE (reference sequence).

The rearrangement uses TRBV5-5 and TRBJ2-1; D is unresolved. Germline CDR1 is SGHKS and CDR2 is YYEKEE (reference sequence). The CDR3 loop spans 16 amino acids. Deletions cut 4 bases from V and 8 bases from J, with 22 bases between. The CDR3 reads CASSHDVTPFSDEQFF. As DNA, the CDR3 is TGTGCCAGCAGCCACGACGTCACCCCATTCAGCGATGAGCAGTTCTTC.

This clone occurred once. This chain links TRBV10-3 with TRBJ2-7; 9 bases align to TRBD2. With 11 bases clipped from V and 2 bases from J, the junction kept 13 bases outside the gene matches. The length of the CDR3 is 15 residues. CDR1 and CDR2 (germline): ENHRY, SYGVKD. The CDR3 DNA is TGTGCCGCCCAAAGCCCCCCTAGCGGGACCTACGAGCAGTACTTC. Protein product: CAAQSPPSGTYEQYF.

The J gene is TRBJ2-7, the V gene TRBV6-5; 10 nucleotides agree with TRBD2. The V segment lost 4 bases and the J segment 3 bases; nucleotides outside the gene matches: 6. The CDR3 consists of 15 residues. Germline loops: CDR1 MNHEY, CDR2 SVGAGI. This CDR3 is CASSSLAGGRYEQYF. CDR3 sequence (DNA): TGTGCCAGCAGTTCTTTAGCGGGAGGACGCTACGAGCAGTACTTC.